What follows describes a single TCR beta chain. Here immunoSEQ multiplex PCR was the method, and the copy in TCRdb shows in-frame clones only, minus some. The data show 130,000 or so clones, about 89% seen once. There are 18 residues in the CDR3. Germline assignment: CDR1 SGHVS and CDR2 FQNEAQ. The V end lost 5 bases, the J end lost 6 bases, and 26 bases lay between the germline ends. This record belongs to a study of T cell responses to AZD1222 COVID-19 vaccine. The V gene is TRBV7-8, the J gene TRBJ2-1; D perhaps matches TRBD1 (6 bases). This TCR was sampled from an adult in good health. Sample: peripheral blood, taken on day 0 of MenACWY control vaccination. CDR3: CASSRGFSSSGRGNEQFF. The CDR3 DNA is TGTGCCAGCAGCCGAGGATTTTCCTCCTCCGGCAGGGGCAATGAGCAGTTCTTC.